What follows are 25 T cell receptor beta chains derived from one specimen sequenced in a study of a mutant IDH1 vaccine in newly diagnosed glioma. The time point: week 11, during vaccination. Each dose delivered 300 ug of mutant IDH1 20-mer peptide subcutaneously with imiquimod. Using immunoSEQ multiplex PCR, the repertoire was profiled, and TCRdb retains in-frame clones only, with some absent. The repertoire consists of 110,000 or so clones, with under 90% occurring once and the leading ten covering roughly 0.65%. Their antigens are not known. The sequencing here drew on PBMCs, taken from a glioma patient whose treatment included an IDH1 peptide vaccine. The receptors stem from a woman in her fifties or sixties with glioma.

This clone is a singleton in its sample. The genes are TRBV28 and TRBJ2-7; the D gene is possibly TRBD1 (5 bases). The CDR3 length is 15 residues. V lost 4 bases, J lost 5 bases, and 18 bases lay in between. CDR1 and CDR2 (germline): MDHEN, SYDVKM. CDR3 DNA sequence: TGTGCCAGCAGTTCGCAATCAATGGGGCAGAACGAGCAGTACTTC. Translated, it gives CASSSQSMGQNEQYF.

The CDR3 loop reads CSGEGSYNSPLHF. The DNA for the CDR3 is TGCAGCGGGGAGGGGTCCTATAATTCACCCCTCCACTTT. The chain joins TRBV29-1 to TRBJ1-6, with a possible D match to TRBD1 (5 bases). The CDR3 loop spans 13 amino acids. The ends were cut back, 7 bases at V and 1 base at J, with 8 bases in the middle. Germline loops: CDR1 SQVTM, CDR2 ANQGSEA.

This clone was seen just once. In nucleotides, the CDR3 is TGTGCCAGCAGCTTAAGCGGGCCGCCCTACGAGCAGTACTTC. It encodes CASSLSGPPYEQYF. The chain recombines TRBV7-6 with TRBJ2-7; D is perhaps TRBD2 (6 bases). Trimming shortened V by 2 bases and J by 2 bases, and 10 bases separated the two germline ends. The CDR3 has 14 residues. Per germline, CDR1 SGHVS and CDR2 FNYEAQ. The variable domain in full, with the rest retrieved from reference TRBV7-6 and TRBJ2-7, is GAGVSQSPRYKVTKRGQDVALRCDPISGHVSLYWYRQALGQGPEFLTYFNYEAQQDKSGLPNDRFSAERPEGSISTLTIQRTEQRDSAMYRCASSLSGPPYEQYFGPGTRLTVT.

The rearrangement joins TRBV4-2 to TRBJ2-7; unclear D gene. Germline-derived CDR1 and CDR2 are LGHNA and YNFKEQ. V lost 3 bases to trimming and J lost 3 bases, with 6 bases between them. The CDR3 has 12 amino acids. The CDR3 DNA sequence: TGTGCCAGCAGCCAGGGGAACTACGAGCAGTACTTC. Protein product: CASSQGNYEQYF.

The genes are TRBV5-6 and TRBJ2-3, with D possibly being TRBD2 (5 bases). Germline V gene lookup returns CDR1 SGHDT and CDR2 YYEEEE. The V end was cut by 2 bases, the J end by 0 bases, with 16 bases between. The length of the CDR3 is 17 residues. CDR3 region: CASSLPARGPSTDTQYF. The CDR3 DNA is TGTGCCAGCAGCTTACCGGCACGCGGGCCTAGCACAGATACGCAGTATTTT.

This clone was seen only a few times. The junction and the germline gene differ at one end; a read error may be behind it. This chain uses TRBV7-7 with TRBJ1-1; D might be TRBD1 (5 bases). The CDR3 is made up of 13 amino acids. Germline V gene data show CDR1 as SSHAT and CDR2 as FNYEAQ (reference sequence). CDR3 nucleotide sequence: TGTGCTAGCAGCATGGGGGTGAACACTGAAGCTTTCTTT. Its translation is CASSMGVNTEAFF. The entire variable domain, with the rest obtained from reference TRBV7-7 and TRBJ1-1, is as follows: GAGVSQSPRYKVTKRGQDVTLRCDPISSHATLYWYQQALGQGPEFLTYFNYEAQPDKSGLPSDRFSAERPEGSISTLTIQRTEQRDSAMYRCASSMGVNTEAFFGQGTRLTVV.

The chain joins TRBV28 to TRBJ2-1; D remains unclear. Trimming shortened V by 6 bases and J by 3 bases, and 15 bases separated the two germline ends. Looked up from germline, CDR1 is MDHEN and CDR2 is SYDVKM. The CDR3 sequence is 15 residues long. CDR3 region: CASSLRSLRYNEQFF. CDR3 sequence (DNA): TGTGCCAGCAGCCTCCGGAGCCTCCGCTACAATGAGCAGTTCTTC.

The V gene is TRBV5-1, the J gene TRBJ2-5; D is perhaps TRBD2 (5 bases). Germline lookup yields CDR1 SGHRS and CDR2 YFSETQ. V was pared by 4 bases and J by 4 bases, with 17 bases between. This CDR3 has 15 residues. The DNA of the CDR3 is TGCGCCAGCAGCGGTCGGCCGGGAATCTCAGAGACCCAGTACTTC. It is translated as CASSGRPGISETQYF.

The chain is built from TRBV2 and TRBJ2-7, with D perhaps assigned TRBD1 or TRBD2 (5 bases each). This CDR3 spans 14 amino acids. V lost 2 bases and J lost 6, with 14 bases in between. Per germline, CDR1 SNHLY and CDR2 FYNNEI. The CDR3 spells CASSELDRGVEQYF. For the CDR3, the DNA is TGTGCCAGCAGTGAACTAGATAGGGGAGTCGAGCAGTACTTC.

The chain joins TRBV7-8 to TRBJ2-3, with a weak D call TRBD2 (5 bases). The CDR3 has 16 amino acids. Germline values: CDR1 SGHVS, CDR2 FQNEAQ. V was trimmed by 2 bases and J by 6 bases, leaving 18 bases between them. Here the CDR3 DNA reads TGTGCCAGCAGCTTACAAGCTAGCCCCTGGCTGGATACGCAGTATTTT. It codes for CASSLQASPWLDTQYF.

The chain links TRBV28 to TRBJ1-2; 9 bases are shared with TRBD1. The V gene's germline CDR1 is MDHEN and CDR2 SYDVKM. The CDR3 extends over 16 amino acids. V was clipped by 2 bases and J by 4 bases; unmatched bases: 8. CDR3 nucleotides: TGTGCCAGCAGTTTAATTACAGGGGGCTCTACCTATGGCTACACCTTC. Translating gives CASSLITGGSTYGYTF.

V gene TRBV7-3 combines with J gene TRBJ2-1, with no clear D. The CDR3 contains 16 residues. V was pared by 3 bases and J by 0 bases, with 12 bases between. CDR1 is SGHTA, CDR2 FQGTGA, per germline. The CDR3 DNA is TGTGCCAGCAGCTTGGAAGGTCTCACCTCCTACAATGAGCAGTTCTTC. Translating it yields CASSLEGLTSYNEQFF.

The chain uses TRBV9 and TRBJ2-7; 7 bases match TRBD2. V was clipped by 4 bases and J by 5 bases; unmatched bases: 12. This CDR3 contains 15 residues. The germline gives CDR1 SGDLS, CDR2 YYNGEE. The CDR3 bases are TGTGCCAGCAGCAAAGGCGGGGGAAATGTCCACGAGCAGTACTTC. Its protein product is CASSKGGGNVHEQYF. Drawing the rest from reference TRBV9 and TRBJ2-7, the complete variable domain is DSGVTQTPKHLITATGQRVTLRCSPRSGDLSVYWYQQSLDQGLQFLIQYYNGEERAKGNILERFSAQQFPDLHSELNLSSLELGDSALYFCASSKGGGNVHEQYFGPGTRLTVT.

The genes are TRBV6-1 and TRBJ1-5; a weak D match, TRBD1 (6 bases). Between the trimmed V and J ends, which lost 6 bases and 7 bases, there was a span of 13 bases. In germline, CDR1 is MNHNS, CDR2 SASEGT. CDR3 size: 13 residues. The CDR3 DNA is TGTGCCAGCAGGGGGGGAGGGGGACAGCCCCAGCATTTT. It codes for CASRGGGGQPQHF.

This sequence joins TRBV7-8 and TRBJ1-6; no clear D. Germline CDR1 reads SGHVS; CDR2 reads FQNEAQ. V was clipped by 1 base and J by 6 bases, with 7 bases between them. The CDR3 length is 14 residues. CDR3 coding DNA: TGTGCCAGCAGCTTAGGGGGAGGTAATTCACCCCTCCACTTT. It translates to CASSLGGGNSPLHF.

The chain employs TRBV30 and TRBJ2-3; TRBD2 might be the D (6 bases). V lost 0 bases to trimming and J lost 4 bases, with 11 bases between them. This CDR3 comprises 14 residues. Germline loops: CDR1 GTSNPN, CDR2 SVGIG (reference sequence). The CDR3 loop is CAWSVGGRPDTQYF. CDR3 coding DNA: TGTGCCTGGAGTGTGGGTGGGAGGCCAGATACGCAGTATTTT.

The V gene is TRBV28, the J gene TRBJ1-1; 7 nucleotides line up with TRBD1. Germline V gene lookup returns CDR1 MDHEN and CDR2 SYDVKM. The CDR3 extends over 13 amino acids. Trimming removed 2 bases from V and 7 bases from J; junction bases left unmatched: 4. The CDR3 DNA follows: TGTGCCAGCAGTTTAAGCGGGACAGATGAAGCTTTCTTT. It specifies CASSLSGTDEAFF.

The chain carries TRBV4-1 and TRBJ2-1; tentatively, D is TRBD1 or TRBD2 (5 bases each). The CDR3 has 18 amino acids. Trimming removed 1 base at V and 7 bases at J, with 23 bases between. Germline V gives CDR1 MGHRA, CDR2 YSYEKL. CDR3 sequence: CASSQVGRRTSGRNEQFF. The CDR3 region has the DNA TGCGCCAGCAGCCAAGTGGGCAGGAGGACCTCGGGACGGAATGAGCAGTTCTTC.

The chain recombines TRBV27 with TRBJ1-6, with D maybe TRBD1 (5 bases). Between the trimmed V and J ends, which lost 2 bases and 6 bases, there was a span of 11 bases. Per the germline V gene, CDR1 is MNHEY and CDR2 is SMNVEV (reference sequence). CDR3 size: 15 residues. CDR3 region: CASSLSLGPNSPLHF. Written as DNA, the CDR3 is TGTGCCAGCAGTTTAAGTCTGGGGCCTAATTCACCCCTCCACTTT.

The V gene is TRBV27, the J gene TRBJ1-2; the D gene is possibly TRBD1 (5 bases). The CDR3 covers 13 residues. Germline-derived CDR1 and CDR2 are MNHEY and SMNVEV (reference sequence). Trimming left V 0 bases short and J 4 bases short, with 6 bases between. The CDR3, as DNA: TGTGCCAGCAGTTTATCAGGGGCCTATGGCTACACCTTC. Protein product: CASSLSGAYGYTF.

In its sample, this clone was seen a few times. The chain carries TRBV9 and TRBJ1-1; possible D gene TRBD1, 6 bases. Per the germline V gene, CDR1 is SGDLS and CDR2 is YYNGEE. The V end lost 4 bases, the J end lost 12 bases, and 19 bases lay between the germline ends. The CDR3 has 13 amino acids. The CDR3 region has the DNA TGTGCCAGCAGCTTAAAAATTACAGGGCCGTCTTTCTTT. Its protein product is CASSLKITGPSFF.

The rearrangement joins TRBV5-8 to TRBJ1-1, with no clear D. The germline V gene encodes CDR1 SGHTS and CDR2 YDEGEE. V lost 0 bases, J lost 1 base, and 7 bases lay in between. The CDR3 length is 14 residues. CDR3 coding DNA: TGTGCCAGCAGCTTGGGGCAGTGGAACACTGAAGCTTTCTTT. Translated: CASSLGQWNTEAFF.

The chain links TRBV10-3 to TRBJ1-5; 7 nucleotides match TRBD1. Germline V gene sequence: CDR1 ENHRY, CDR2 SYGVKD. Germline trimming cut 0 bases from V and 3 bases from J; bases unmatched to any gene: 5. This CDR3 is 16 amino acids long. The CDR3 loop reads CAISESRTGNNQPQHF. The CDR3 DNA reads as TGTGCCATCAGTGAGTCGAGGACAGGAAACAATCAGCCCCAGCATTTT.

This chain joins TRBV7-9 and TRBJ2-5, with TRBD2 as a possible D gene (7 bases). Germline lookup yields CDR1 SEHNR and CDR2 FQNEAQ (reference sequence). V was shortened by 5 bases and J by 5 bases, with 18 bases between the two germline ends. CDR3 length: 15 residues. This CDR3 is CASSPGRGPLETQYF. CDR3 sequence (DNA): TGTGCCAGCAGCCCTGGGCGGGGGCCGTTGGAGACCCAGTACTTC.

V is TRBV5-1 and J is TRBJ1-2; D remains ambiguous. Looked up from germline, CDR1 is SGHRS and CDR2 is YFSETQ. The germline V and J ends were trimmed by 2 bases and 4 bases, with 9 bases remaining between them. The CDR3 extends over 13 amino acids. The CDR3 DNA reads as TGCGCCAGCAGCTTTACAGCGCTCTATGGCTACACCTTC. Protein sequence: CASSFTALYGYTF.